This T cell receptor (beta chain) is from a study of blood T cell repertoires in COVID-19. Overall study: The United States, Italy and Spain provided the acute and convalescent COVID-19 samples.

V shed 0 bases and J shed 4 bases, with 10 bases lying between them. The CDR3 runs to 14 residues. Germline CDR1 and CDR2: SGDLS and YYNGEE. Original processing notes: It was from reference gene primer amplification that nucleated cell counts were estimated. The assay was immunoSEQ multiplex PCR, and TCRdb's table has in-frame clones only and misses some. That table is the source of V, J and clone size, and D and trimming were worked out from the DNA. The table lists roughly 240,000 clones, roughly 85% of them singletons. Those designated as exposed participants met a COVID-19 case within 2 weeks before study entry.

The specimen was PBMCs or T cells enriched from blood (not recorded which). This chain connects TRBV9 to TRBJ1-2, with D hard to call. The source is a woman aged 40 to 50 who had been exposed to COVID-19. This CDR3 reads CASSVETSFYGYTF. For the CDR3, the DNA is TGTGCCAGCAGCGTAGAGACATCTTTCTATGGCTACACCTTC. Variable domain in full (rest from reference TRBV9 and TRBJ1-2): DSGVTQTPKHLITATGQRVTLRCSPRSGDLSVYWYQQSLDQGLQFLIQYYNGEERAKGNILERFSAQQFPDLHSELNLSSLELGDSALYFCASSVETSFYGYTFGSGTRLTVV.